These T cell receptor beta chains were read from a single sample in a study of blood T cell repertoires in COVID-19. Sequencing used immunoSEQ multiplex PCR; TCRdb keeps in-frame clones, though not all of them. The sample has about 230,000 clones, more than 70% seen once. Sequencing used peripheral blood. The receptors here all came from a middle-aged man with active or convalescent COVID-19. CDR3s include the opening cysteine and the closing phenylalanine or tryptophan. Each record gives: D gene, clone size, V gene, J gene, CDR3 protein, CDR3 DNA. D genes are given only for firm matches. The listing skips clone size in some rows; elsewhere it reads once, few, many or a size class.

>.|.|TRBV10-3|TRBJ2-3
CAIMSGTDTQYF
TGTGCCATCATGTCGGGCACAGATACGCAGTATTTT
>.|.|TRBV28|TRBJ2-7
CASSSAGPRTEQYF
TGTGCCAGCAGTTCCGCGGGACCCAGGACCGAGCAGTACTTC
>.|.|TRBV6-5|TRBJ2-7
CASTQIPDSREQYF
TGTGCCAGCACCCAGATACCGGACAGCCGCGAGCAGTACTTC
>.|.|TRBV27|TRBJ1-2
CASSPATSLDPGLSGYTF
TGTGCCAGCAGTCCGGCCACGAGTTTAGATCCAGGGCTGAGTGGCTACACCTTC
>.|.|TRBV30|TRBJ1-2
CAWSVLRGWDGYTF
TGTGCCTGGAGTGTACTTAGGGGGTGGGATGGCTACACCTTC
>.|once|TRBV19|TRBJ1-1
CASSIWGQNTEAFF
TGTGCCAGTAGTATATGGGGGCAGAACACTGAAGCTTTCTTT
>.|.|TRBV4-3|TRBJ2-1
CASSPMHQGYNEQFF
TGCGCCAGCAGCCCGATGCACCAGGGGTACAATGAGCAGTTCTTC
>.|.|TRBV2|TRBJ2-2
CASNPGNTGELFF
TGTGCCAGCAACCCAGGGAACACCGGGGAGCTGTTTTTT
>.|.|TRBV30|TRBJ1-5
CAWRQEGNQPQHF
TGTGCCTGGAGACAGGAAGGCAATCAGCCCCAGCATTTT
>.|.|TRBV18|TRBJ1-4
CASSRFDTTNEKLFF
TGTGCCAGCTCGCGGTTCGATACAACTAATGAAAAACTGTTTTTT
>.|.|TRBV14|TRBJ1-1
CASSQVTAMNTEAFF
TGTGCCAGCAGCCAAGTTACAGCCATGAACACTGAAGCTTTCTTT
>TRBD1|.|TRBV19|TRBJ2-4
CASSTPQTGAIQYF
TGTGCCAGTAGTACCCCCCAAACAGGGGCCATTCAGTACTTC
>TRBD1|.|TRBV12-5|TRBJ1-2
CASPGQGNYGYTF
TGTGCTAGTCCGGGACAGGGGAACTATGGCTACACCTTC
>TRBD1|.|TRBV18|TRBJ1-5
CASSPDRVGYGSNQPQHF
TGTGCCAGCTCACCGGACAGGGTGGGGTATGGGAGCAATCAGCCCCAGCATTTT
>.|.|TRBV12-3/TRBV12-4|TRBJ2-1
CASSSYNEQFF
TGTGCCAGCAGTTCTTACAATGAGCAGTTCTTC
>TRBD2|.|TRBV6-5|TRBJ2-7
CASRRLAGGQNEQYF
TGTGCCAGCAGGCGACTAGCGGGGGGACAGAACGAGCAGTACTTC
>.|.|TRBV3-1/TRBV3-2|TRBJ2-2
CASSADYNTGELFF
TGTGCCAGCAGTGCCGACTATAACACCGGGGAGCTGTTTTTT
>TRBD2|few|TRBV12-5|TRBJ2-1
CASALRGRGAHNEQFF
TGTGCTAGTGCCTTAAGAGGGCGGGGGGCCCACAATGAGCAGTTCTTC
>TRBD1|once|TRBV19|TRBJ2-1
CASSILGDRPSYNEQFF
TGTGCCAGTAGTATATTAGGGGACAGGCCCTCCTACAATGAGCAGTTCTTC
>.|.|TRBV9|TRBJ1-2
CASSSLDYGYTF
TGTGCCAGCAGCTCTCTCGACTATGGCTACACCTTC
>.|.|TRBV7-9|TRBJ1-5
CASSGPGVPGEPQHF
TGTGCCAGCAGCGGCCCCGGCGTGCCCGGGGAGCCCCAGCATTTT
>TRBD1|.|TRBV5-4|TRBJ1-1
CASNLQGDTEAFF
TGTGCCAGCAACCTCCAGGGGGATACTGAAGCTTTCTTT
>.|.|TRBV7-9|TRBJ1-1
CASSPRGSEAFF
TGTGCCAGCAGCCCCAGGGGCTCTGAAGCTTTCTTT
>.|.|TRBV6-4|TRBJ2-1
CASSDSVFPSVETGSYNEQFF
TGTGCCAGCAGTGACTCTGTGTTCCCCTCCGTAGAGACAGGATCATACAATGAGCAGTTCTTC
>.|.|TRBV18|TRBJ1-1
CASSSGQLTEAFF
TGTGCCAGCTCATCAGGACAGCTCACTGAAGCTTTCTTT
>TRBD1|.|TRBV29-1|TRBJ1-2
CSADRGGYGYTF
TGCAGCGCAGACAGGGGCGGCTATGGCTACACCTTC
>.|once|TRBV12-3/TRBV12-4|TRBJ2-2
CASSLIATGELFF
TGTGCCAGCAGTTTAATAGCTACCGGGGAGCTGTTTTTT
>.|.|TRBV2|TRBJ1-1
CASSEGLWRSEAFF
TGTGCCAGCAGTGAAGGGCTTTGGAGATCTGAAGCTTTCTTT
>TRBD1|.|TRBV12-3/TRBV12-4|TRBJ2-7
CARDTDRGQGQYF
TGTGCCAGAGACACCGACAGGGGGCAGGGGCAGTACTTC
>TRBD1|.|TRBV10-3|TRBJ2-1
CAISSGQGNGYNEQFF
TGTGCCATCAGCTCGGGACAGGGGAATGGGTACAATGAGCAGTTCTTC
>TRBD2|.|TRBV6-1|TRBJ2-5
CASSDRSAGEETQYF
TGTGCCAGCAGTGATCGGTCAGCGGGAGAAGAGACCCAGTACTTC
>TRBD1|.|TRBV6-2/TRBV6-3|TRBJ1-1
CASSSDRRSEAFF
TGTGCCAGCAGTTCGGACAGGCGGTCTGAAGCTTTCTTT